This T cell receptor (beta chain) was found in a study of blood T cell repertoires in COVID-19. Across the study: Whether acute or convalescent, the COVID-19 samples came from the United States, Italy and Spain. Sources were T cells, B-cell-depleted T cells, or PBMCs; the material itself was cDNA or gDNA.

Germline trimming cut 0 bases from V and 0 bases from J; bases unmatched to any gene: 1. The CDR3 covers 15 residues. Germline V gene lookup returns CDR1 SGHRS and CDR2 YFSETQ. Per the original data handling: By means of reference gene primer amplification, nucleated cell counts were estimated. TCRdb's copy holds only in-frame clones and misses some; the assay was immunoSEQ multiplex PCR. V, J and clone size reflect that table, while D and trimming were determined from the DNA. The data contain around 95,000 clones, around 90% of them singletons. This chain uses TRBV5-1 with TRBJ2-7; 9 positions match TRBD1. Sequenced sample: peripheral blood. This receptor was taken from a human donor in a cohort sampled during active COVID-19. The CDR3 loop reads CASSLGTGVSYEQYF. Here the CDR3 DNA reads TGCGCCAGCAGCTTGGGGACAGGGGTCTCCTACGAGCAGTACTTC. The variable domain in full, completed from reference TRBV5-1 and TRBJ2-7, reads KAGVTQTPRYLIKTRGQQVTLSCSPISGHRSVSWYQQTPGQGLQFLFEYFSETQRNKGNFPGRFSGRQFSNSRSEMNVSTLELGDSALYLCASSLGTGVSYEQYFGPGTRLTVT.